Detailed here is one T cell receptor beta chain. Its target is unknown. The data stem from a study of blood T cells in healthy people across ages. Study conclusions and caveats: Observed TCR beta diversity per million T cells went down as age went up. This fall followed a roughly linear course with age.

Donor samples were obtained from healthy Caucasian individuals from Russia, aged about 6 to 90. The second PCR ran 7 to 11 cycles with a sample-barcoded 5' primer and J-beta primers. TCRdb analysed the 5' RACE reads with MiXCR anew, one entry per CDR3 protein. The sample shows fewer than 900,000 distinct CDR3 sequences, around 46% of them seen only once. This receptor was identified in a woman aged 60-75 years in good health. The specimen was blood.

Here the CDR3 reads CSAGGQGADTQYF. The CDR3 coding sequence is TGCAGTGCGGGAGGGCAGGGTGCAGATACGCAGTATTTT. The chain is built from TRBV20-1 and TRBJ2-3; 7 bases line up with TRBD2. V dropped 6 bases and J dropped 4; count of bases not matched to a gene: 7. The CDR3 length is 13 residues. Germline CDR1 reads DFQATT; CDR2 reads SNEGSKA (reference sequence).